The entry below gives a single T cell receptor (beta chain) sequence along with its context. What it recognizes is unknown. The CDR3 contains 15 residues. With V trimmed by 2 bases and J by 6 bases, 4 bases remained unmatched. CDR1 is SGHVS, CDR2 FQNEAQ, per germline. Method: immunoSEQ multiplex PCR; TCRdb's copy keeps in-frame clones and lacks some. Here the sample spans 70,000 or so clones, approximately 90% being singletons. The data are from a study of OX40 agonist ivuxolimab in advanced cancers. Study-wide context: Prior anti-PD-1, anti-PD-L1 or anti-CTLA-4 therapy did not bar entry, and about 38% had some.

Overall study results and limits: There were also nonresponders showing low normalized T-cell clonal expansion. Among the lowest levels of clonal expansion were found in partial responders at 0.1-3.0 mg/kg. Still undetermined is the antigen specificity of the expanded peripheral T cells.

The chain has TRBV7-8 and TRBJ2-1, with 10 positions matching TRBD2. This clonotype originated in an adult with an advanced solid tumor such as melanoma, head and neck, liver or kidney cancer. Material: CD4+ or CD8+ T cells sorted from blood, obtained in a trial of the OX40 agonist ivuxolimab. CDR3 sequence: CASSLRSSGGNEQFF. For the CDR3, the DNA is TGTGCCAGCAGCTTAAGGTCTAGCGGGGGCAATGAGCAGTTCTTC.